This TCR beta chain was profiled in a study of cytomegalovirus exposure and HLA in healthy donors. Whole-study results and caveats: A missense variant in DCLRE1C was later tied to TCR beta V- and J-gene trimming. In an earlier analysis, in 620 or so donors, most V segments appeared productive either ~90% or ~30% of the time. TCR beta sequences reportedly predicted most subjects' HLA-A and HLA-B alleles accurately.

The PCR made use of 60 Vbeta and 13 Jbeta primers. Some clones are missing from TCRdb's copy, which holds only in-frame ones; the method was immunoSEQ multiplex PCR. The data hold 120,000 or so clones, with 83% observed a single time. Worth noting for this clone: Antigen: not known.

Germline values: CDR1 MNHEY, CDR2 SVGAGI. The V and J ends lost 6 bases and 4 bases, in that order; junction bases with no gene match: 2. The CDR3 consists of 12 residues. Sequencing input: PBMCs. The clonotype was recovered from a woman aged 40 to 55 in good health and CMV-seropositive. This chain joins TRBV6-5 and TRBJ1-1; 7 bases line up with TRBD1. The CDR3 spells CASRSGGTEAFF. Here the CDR3 DNA reads TGTGCCAGCAGGTCAGGGGGCACTGAAGCTTTCTTT.